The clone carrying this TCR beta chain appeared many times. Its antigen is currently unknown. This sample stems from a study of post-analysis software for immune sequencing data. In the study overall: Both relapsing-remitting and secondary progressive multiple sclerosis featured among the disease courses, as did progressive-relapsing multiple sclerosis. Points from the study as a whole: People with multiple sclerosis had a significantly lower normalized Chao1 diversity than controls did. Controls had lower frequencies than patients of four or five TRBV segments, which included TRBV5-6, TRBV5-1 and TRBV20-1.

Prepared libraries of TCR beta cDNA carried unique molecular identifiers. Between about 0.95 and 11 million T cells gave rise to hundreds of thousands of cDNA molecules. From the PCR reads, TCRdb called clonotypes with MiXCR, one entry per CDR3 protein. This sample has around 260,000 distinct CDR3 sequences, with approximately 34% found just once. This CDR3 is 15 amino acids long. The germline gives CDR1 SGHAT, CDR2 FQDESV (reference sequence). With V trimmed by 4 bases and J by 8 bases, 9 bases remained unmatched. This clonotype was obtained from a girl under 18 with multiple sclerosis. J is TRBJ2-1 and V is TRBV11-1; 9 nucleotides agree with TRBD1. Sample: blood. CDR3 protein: CASSSFAGQGYEQFF. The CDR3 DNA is TGTGCCAGCAGCTCCTTTGCGGGACAGGGCTATGAGCAGTTCTTC.